The 28 T cell receptor beta chains reported below all come from one sample, sequenced in a study of neoadjuvant nivolumab and ipilimumab in lung cancer. The repertoire was sequenced with immunoSEQ multiplex PCR; TCRdb's copy has only in-frame clones and lacks some. The sample yields about 38,000 clones, 89% seen once. Sequencing used peripheral blood, obtained before neoadjuvant nivolumab, alone or with ipilimumab. These receptors were collected from an adult with non-small cell lung cancer.

This chain links TRBV2 with TRBJ2-7; D remains unclear. V dropped 9 bases and J dropped 1 base, with 16 bases sitting between them. CDR1 is SNHLY and CDR2 is FYNNEI in the germline V gene. The CDR3 extends over 14 amino acids. The CDR3 sequence: CASSGRLGSYEQYF. CDR3 nucleotides: TGTGCCAGTTCGGGTAGGTTGGGATCCTACGAGCAGTACTTC.

The chain uses TRBV7-9 and TRBJ2-1, with TRBD2 matching 9 bases. The CDR3 spans 17 residues. The germline V gene encodes CDR1 SEHNR and CDR2 FQNEAQ (reference sequence). V lost 4 bases and J lost 4; bases outside the gene matches: 11. CDR3 loop: CASSSSGGRASYNEQFF. The CDR3 nucleotides read TGTGCCAGCAGCTCGTCGGGCGGGAGGGCTTCGTACAATGAGCAGTTCTTC.

The chain carries TRBV5-1 and TRBJ2-1, with TRBD2 matching over 10 bases. Germline V gene sequence: CDR1 SGHRS, CDR2 YFSETQ. J lost 3 bases, V lost 4 bases, and 7 bases had no gene match. The CDR3 sequence is 16 residues long. CDR3 residues: CASSITSSGSYNEQFF. In DNA form, the CDR3 reads TGCGCCAGCAGCATTACTTCTAGCGGGAGCTACAATGAGCAGTTCTTC.

V gene TRBV7-9 combines with J gene TRBJ2-1, with D tentatively TRBD2 (6 bases). V was pared by 3 bases and J by 7 bases, with 16 bases between. The CDR3 is 15 amino acids. The germline gives CDR1 SEHNR, CDR2 FQNEAQ (reference sequence). CDR3 in DNA: TGTGCCAGCAGCTTTCCCGGGACTGCATCTAATGAGCAGTTCTTC. This sequence encodes CASSFPGTASNEQFF.

In its sample, this clone was seen once. The chain combines TRBV7-2 with TRBJ1-1; 7 bases align to TRBD1. Germline CDR1 SGHTA, CDR2 FQGNSA. This CDR3 region has 14 residues. J gave up 4 bases and V 4 bases, and 6 bases lay outside the gene matches. The CDR3 loop is CASSSQGGGTEAFF. The CDR3 nucleotides read TGTGCCAGCAGCTCCCAGGGGGGCGGCACTGAAGCTTTCTTT.

This chain uses TRBV7-9 with TRBJ2-3; D may be TRBD1 (6 bases). Germline CDR1 SEHNR, CDR2 FQNEAQ (reference sequence). V was cut by 4 bases and J by 2 bases, with 13 bases left in between. This CDR3 contains 15 residues. CDR3 in amino acids: CASSWGRPNTDTQYF. In DNA, the CDR3 is TGTGCCAGCAGCTGGGGGCGACCAAACACAGATACGCAGTATTTT.

The chain carries TRBV7-9 and TRBJ2-7; D not certain. Trimming removed 5 bases from V and 7 bases from J, with 12 bases in between. This CDR3 is 12 amino acids long. Germline V lookup: CDR1 SEHNR, CDR2 FQNEAQ (reference sequence). The CDR3 DNA reads TGTGCCAGCAGCCATGGACCGAGGGAGCAGTACTTC. It codes for CASSHGPREQYF. Using reference TRBV7-9 and TRBJ2-7 for the parts outside the CDR3, the full variable domain is DTGVSQNPRHKITKRGQNVTFRCDPISEHNRLYWYRQTLGQGPEFLTYFQNEAQLEKSRLLSDRFSAERPKGSFSTLEIQRTEQGDSAMYLCASSHGPREQYFGPGTRLTVT.

This clone is medium-sized. In nucleotides, the CDR3 is TGTGCCAGCAGTTTATACGGGGGCACTGAAGCTTTCTTT. It yields the protein CASSLYGGTEAFF. The chain links TRBV27 to TRBJ1-1; tentative D call: TRBD1 (5 bases). V was shortened by 1 base and J by 4 bases, with 7 bases between the two germline ends. Germline V gene lookup returns CDR1 MNHEY and CDR2 SMNVEV (reference sequence). The CDR3 is 13 residues long.

The chain uses TRBV4-3 and TRBJ1-2, with D unclear. CDR1 is LGHNA, CDR2 YSLEER, per germline. This CDR3 has 14 amino acids. Trimming shortened V by 0 bases and J by 4 bases, and 9 bases separated the two germline ends. The CDR3 region has the DNA TGCGCCAGCAGCCAAGACTTGCAGTTCTATGGCTACACCTTC. It yields the protein CASSQDLQFYGYTF.

The rearrangement joins TRBV9 to TRBJ2-7, with D possibly being TRBD2 (5 bases). V was trimmed by 2 bases and J by 2 bases, leaving 8 bases between them. The CDR3 runs to 13 residues. CDR1 and CDR2 (germline): SGDLS, YYNGEE. CDR3 loop: CASSVRDTYEQYF. In DNA form, the CDR3 reads TGTGCCAGCAGCGTCCGGGATACCTACGAGCAGTACTTC.

The chain recombines TRBV10-2 with TRBJ1-1; no reliable D call. The CDR3 loop spans 16 amino acids. V dropped 3 bases and J dropped 3 bases, with 17 bases sitting between them. From germline, CDR1 is WSHSY and CDR2 SAAADI. CDR3 DNA sequence: TGCGCCAGCAGTGATTTTTGGGCCAGTATTTACACTGAAGCTTTCTTT. Protein product: CASSDFWASIYTEAFF.

The rearrangement joins TRBV7-9 to TRBJ1-1; D ambiguous. The CDR3 has 15 residues. The V gene's germline CDR1 is SEHNR and CDR2 FQNEAQ (reference sequence). V dropped 6 bases and J dropped 0 bases, with 14 bases sitting between them. As DNA, the CDR3 is TGTGCCAGCAGAAAAAATGAGCCTATGAACACTGAAGCTTTCTTT. Translated, it gives CASRKNEPMNTEAFF.

The rearrangement uses TRBV11-2 and TRBJ2-7; D is perhaps TRBD2 (6 bases). CDR1 and CDR2 (germline): SGHAT, FQNNGV. The V gene lost 1 base and the J gene lost 3 bases, with 13 bases spanning the gap. The length of the CDR3 is 15 residues. Here the CDR3 DNA reads TGTGCCAGCAGCTTAGCGGCTGGTAGCGGCTACGAGCAGTACTTC. Translated, it gives CASSLAAGSGYEQYF.

CDR3 DNA sequence: TGTGCCAGCAGCTTAAACGCGGGAGAAAAGACCCAGTACTTC. Its translation: CASSLNAGEKTQYF. The chain is built from TRBV7-9 and TRBJ2-5; TRBD2 agrees at 7 bases. CDR1 is SEHNR, CDR2 FQNEAQ, per germline (reference sequence). This CDR3 region has 14 residues. Germline trimming cut 2 bases from V and 6 bases from J; bases unmatched to any gene: 6.

This clone was observed a single time. J is TRBJ1-1 and V is TRBV5-4; a possible D gene is TRBD1 (5 bases). The V gene's germline CDR1 is SGHNT and CDR2 YYREEE (reference sequence). The CDR3 is 15 residues long. Trimming cost V 1 base and J 1 base, with 11 bases left between them. CDR3 DNA sequence: TGTGCCAGCAGCTTGCGAGTAACAGGGAACACTGAAGCTTTCTTT. This sequence encodes CASSLRVTGNTEAFF.

The V call is TRBV29-1, the J call TRBJ1-2; 7 bases match TRBD1. This CDR3 spans 15 amino acids. The V segment lost 0 bases and the J segment 4 bases; nucleotides outside the gene matches: 8. The V gene's germline CDR1 is SQVTM and CDR2 ANQGSEA. CDR3 amino acids: CSVEDRRDSLYGYTF. The CDR3 nucleotides are TGCAGCGTTGAAGATCGCCGGGACAGCCTCTATGGCTACACCTTC. The entire variable domain, with the rest obtained from reference TRBV29-1 and TRBJ1-2, is as follows: SAVISQKPSRDICQRGTSLTIQCQVDSQVTMMFWYRQQPGQSLTLIATANQGSEATYESGFVIDKFPISRPNLTFSTLTVSNMSPEDSSIYLCSVEDRRDSLYGYTFGSGTRLTVV.

The J gene is TRBJ1-5, the V gene TRBV5-6, with 8 bases identical to TRBD1. Germline loops: CDR1 SGHDT, CDR2 YYEEEE. V lost 2 bases, J lost 4 bases, and 5 bases stayed unmatched. The length of the CDR3 is 15 residues. Here the CDR3 reads CASSFWQGANQPQHF. The CDR3 coding sequence is TGTGCCAGCAGCTTCTGGCAGGGGGCAAATCAGCCCCAGCATTTT.

The rearrangement uses TRBV9 and TRBJ2-7; TRBD2 might be the D (6 bases). CDR1 and CDR2 from the germline V gene are SGDLS and YYNGEE. The length of the CDR3 is 15 residues. Trimming pared 0 bases from V and 6 bases from J, leaving 16 bases between. The CDR3 DNA sequence: TGTGCCAGCAGCGTAGCTCTGCGGGACGGGGGCGAGCAGTACTTC. It translates to CASSVALRDGGEQYF.

The chain carries TRBV11-2 and TRBJ1-2; D gene unclear. Germline V CDR1 and CDR2: SGHAT, FQNNGV. The CDR3 consists of 15 residues. Trimming removed 4 bases at V and 0 bases at J, with 12 bases between. The CDR3 region has the DNA TGTGCCAGCAGCTCCCCAGGTGAACCTAACTATGGCTACACCTTC. It yields the protein CASSSPGEPNYGYTF.

The chain has TRBV25-1 and TRBJ2-1, with 10 positions matching TRBD2. Trimming at V came to 8 bases and at J to 6 bases, leaving 7 bases not matched to a gene. This CDR3 is built from 14 residues. Per the germline V gene, CDR1 is MGHDK and CDR2 is SYGVNS. The CDR3 here is CASRSGRGFNEQFF. The CDR3 DNA is TGTGCCAGCCGAAGCGGGAGGGGATTCAATGAGCAGTTCTTC.

The V call is TRBV5-1, the J call TRBJ1-1; D possibly corresponds to TRBD1 (6 bases). Germline V gene data show CDR1 as SGHRS and CDR2 as YFSETQ. V was clipped by 1 base and J by 2 bases, with 12 bases between them. The length of the CDR3 is 15 residues. The CDR3 bases are TGCGCCAGCAGCTTGATGACAGGAGATAACACTGAAGCTTTCTTT. This sequence encodes CASSLMTGDNTEAFF.

The chain couples TRBV5-1 to TRBJ2-7, with 7 positions matching TRBD1. This CDR3 spans 16 amino acids. Looked up from germline, CDR1 is SGHRS and CDR2 is YFSETQ. The ends lost 4 bases at V and 2 bases at J; junction bases unmatched: 12. CDR3 coding DNA: TGCGCCAGCAGCATGCCGGACTCGGGACAGACCTACGAGCAGTACTTC. This encodes CASSMPDSGQTYEQYF.

In DNA form, the CDR3 reads TGTGCCAGCAGCTTAACAAGTAACTATGGCTACACCTTC. It encodes CASSLTSNYGYTF. V usage is TRBV5-5 and J usage is TRBJ1-2; D not resolved. Germline assignment: CDR1 SGHKS and CDR2 YYEKEE (reference sequence). V was shortened by 2 bases and J by 1 base, with 6 bases between the two germline ends. The CDR3 consists of 13 residues.

The chain is built from TRBV5-1 and TRBJ2-2; TRBD1 matches at 12 bases. The CDR3 loop spans 19 amino acids. Germline values: CDR1 SGHRS, CDR2 YFSETQ. Trimming took 4 bases from V and 1 from J; bases not matched to a gene: 11. The CDR3 sequence is CASSDPGQGARWNTGELFF. CDR3 bases: TGCGCCAGCAGCGACCCGGGACAGGGGGCAAGATGGAACACCGGGGAGCTGTTTTTT.

The genes are TRBV6-6 and TRBJ1-1, with 9 bases that match TRBD1. The CDR3 extends over 13 amino acids. Germline loops: CDR1 MNHNY, CDR2 SVGAGI (reference sequence). Losses at the gene ends were 5 bases for V and 10 bases for J; bases not matched to a gene: 8. CDR3: CASSPGQGFVAFF. CDR3 DNA sequence: TGTGCCAGCAGTCCGGGACAGGGATTTGTAGCTTTCTTT.

This clone came up a few times. This CDR3 reads CASSFRGIRTEAFF. The CDR3 nucleotides are TGTGCCAGCAGTTTCAGGGGAATACGAACTGAAGCTTTCTTT. V gene TRBV6-5 combines with J gene TRBJ1-1; maybe TRBD1 (6 bases). The V end was cut by 4 bases, the J end by 5 bases, with 14 bases between. The CDR3 has 14 residues. Germline V lookup: CDR1 MNHEY, CDR2 SVGAGI.

This chain connects TRBV4-2 to TRBJ2-2; no definite D call. The ends were cut back, 0 bases at V and 4 bases at J, with 12 bases in the middle. Germline V lookup: CDR1 LGHNA, CDR2 YNFKEQ. The CDR3 has 16 amino acids. This CDR3 is CASSQDSGGSTGELFF. The CDR3 nucleotides are TGTGCCAGCAGCCAAGATTCAGGTGGTTCCACCGGGGAGCTGTTTTTT.

The V call is TRBV25-1, the J call TRBJ1-4; 7 nucleotides line up with TRBD1. CDR1 is MGHDK, CDR2 SYGVNS, per germline. The V gene end was trimmed by 5 bases and the J gene end by 7 bases; junction bases not matched to a gene: 7. This CDR3 region has 14 residues. In nucleotides, the CDR3 is TGTGCCAGCAGTTCCCGACAGGGCAGTGAAAAACTGTTTTTT. Translation gives CASSSRQGSEKLFF.